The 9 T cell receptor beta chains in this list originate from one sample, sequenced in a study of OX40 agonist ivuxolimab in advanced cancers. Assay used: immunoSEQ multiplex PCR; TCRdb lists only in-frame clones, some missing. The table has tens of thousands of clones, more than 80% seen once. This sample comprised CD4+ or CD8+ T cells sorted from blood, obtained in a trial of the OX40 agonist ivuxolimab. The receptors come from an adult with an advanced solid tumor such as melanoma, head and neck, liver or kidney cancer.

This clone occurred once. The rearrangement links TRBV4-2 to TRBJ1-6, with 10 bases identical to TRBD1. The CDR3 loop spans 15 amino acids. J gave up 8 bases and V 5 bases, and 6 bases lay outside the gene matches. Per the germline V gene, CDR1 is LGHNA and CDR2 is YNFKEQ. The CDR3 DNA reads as TGTGCCAGCAGCTTCGGGACAGGGGATTATTCACCCCTCCACTTT. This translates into CASSFGTGDYSPLHF.

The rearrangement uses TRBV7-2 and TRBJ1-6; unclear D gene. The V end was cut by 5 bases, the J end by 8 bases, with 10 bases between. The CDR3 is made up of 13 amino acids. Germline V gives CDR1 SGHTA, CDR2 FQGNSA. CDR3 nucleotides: TGTGCCAGCAGCCGAACATCTGATTCACCCCTCCACTTT. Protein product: CASSRTSDSPLHF.

CDR3 nucleotide sequence: TGTGCCAGCCATCCAGAGGGGGCGGGGAACACTGAAGCTTTCTTT. As protein: CASHPEGAGNTEAFF. The chain is built from TRBV19 and TRBJ1-1; TRBD1 matches at 7 bases. CDR3 length equals 15 residues. Trimming removed 9 bases from V and 1 base from J; junction bases left unmatched: 11. Germline loops: CDR1 LNHDA, CDR2 SQIVND (reference sequence).

The CDR3 spells CASFPRGNQPQHF. In nucleotides, the CDR3 is TGTGCCAGTTTCCCCAGGGGGAATCAGCCCCAGCATTTT. The chain uses TRBV28 and TRBJ1-5, with 7 bases fitting TRBD1. The germline V gene encodes CDR1 MDHEN and CDR2 SYDVKM. The CDR3 is 13 amino acids. Unmatched junction bases numbered 6, after V lost 9 bases and J lost 4 bases.

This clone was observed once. CDR3 amino acids: CASSSRASNQPQHF. For the CDR3, the DNA is TGTGCCAGCAGTTCCCGGGCCAGCAATCAGCCCCAGCATTTT. This chain joins TRBV6-4 and TRBJ1-5; D is undetermined. The CDR3 is 14 residues long. V dropped 5 bases and J dropped 1 base, with 9 bases sitting between them. Looked up from germline, CDR1 is MRHNA and CDR2 is SNTAGT.

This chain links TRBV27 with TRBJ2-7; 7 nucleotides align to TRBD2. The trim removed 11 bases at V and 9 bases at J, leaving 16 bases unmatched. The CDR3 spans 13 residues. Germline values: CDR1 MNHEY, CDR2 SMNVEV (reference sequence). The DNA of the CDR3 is TGTGCCGTACTTCCGGGAGGTGGGGTGCCGCAGTACTTC. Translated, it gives CAVLPGGGVPQYF.

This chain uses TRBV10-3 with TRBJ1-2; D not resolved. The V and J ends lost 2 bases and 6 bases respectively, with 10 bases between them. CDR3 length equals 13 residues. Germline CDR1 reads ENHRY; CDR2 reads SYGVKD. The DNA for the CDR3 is TGTGCCATCAGTGAGGGGGAAAGGGATGGCTACACCTTC. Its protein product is CAISEGERDGYTF.

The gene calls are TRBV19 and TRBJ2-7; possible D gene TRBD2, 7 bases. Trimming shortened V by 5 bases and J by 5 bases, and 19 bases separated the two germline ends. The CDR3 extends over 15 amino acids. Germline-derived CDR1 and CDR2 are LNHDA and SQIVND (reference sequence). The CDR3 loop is CASSPAWGGRDEQYF. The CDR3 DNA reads TGTGCCAGTAGTCCAGCCTGGGGGGGGCGCGACGAGCAGTACTTC.

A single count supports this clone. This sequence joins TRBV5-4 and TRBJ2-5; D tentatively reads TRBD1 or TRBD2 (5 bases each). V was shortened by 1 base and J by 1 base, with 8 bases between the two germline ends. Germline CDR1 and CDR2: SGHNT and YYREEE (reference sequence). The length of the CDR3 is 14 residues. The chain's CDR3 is CASSLSGAQETQYF. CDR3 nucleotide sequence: TGTGCCAGCAGCTTGTCCGGGGCCCAAGAGACCCAGTACTTC. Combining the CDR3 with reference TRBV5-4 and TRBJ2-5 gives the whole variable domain ETGVTQSPTHLIKTRGQQVTLRCSSQSGHNTVSWYQQALGQGPQFIFQYYREEENGRGNFPPRFSGLQFPNYSSELNVNALELDDSALYLCASSLSGAQETQYFGPGTRLLVL.